These 13 T cell receptor beta chains originate from one sample sequenced in a study of shared clonotypes between healthy human individuals. Positively selected for CCR7, the CD45RO-negative cells used as naive CD8 cells excluded terminally differentiated effector memory CD45RA+ cells. Sequencing used immunoSEQ multiplex PCR; TCRdb keeps in-frame clones, though not all of them. The repertoire includes approximately 2,000,000 clones, around 93% of them detected once, and less than 2% sits in the top ten. Sequences were obtained from naive CD8+ T cells from PBMCs. The source of these receptors is a man aged 18 to 29 in good health. Some clones in this sample may be carry-over from other donors' samples.

V is TRBV18 and J is TRBJ1-2, with 9 bases identical to TRBD1. Germline values: CDR1 KGHSH, CDR2 LQKENI. J gave up 4 bases and V 3 bases, and 6 bases lay outside the gene matches. The CDR3 spans 15 residues. In DNA, the CDR3 is TGTGCCAGCTCACCGCGGGACAGGGAGGGCTATGGCTACACCTTC. This gives the protein CASSPRDREGYGYTF.

The V gene is TRBV19, the J gene TRBJ1-1; D unresolved. V lost 1 base, J lost 1 base, and 13 bases lay in between. The CDR3 has 16 amino acids. Per the germline V gene, CDR1 is LNHDA and CDR2 is SQIVND (reference sequence). The DNA of the CDR3 is TGTGCCAGTAGTATAGCAGTTACATTGGCGAACACTGAAGCTTTCTTT. It codes for CASSIAVTLANTEAFF.

On this clone itself: The same CDR3 arises from other DNA sequences in this sample as well. This chain links TRBV6-6 with TRBJ2-1; a weak D match, TRBD1 (6 bases). Germline CDR1 is MNHNY and CDR2 is SVGAGI (reference sequence). Trimming stripped 0 bases from V and 6 bases from J, with 9 bases between. The CDR3 runs 14 residues. CDR3 protein: CASSYSRGGNEQFF. The CDR3 coding sequence is TGTGCCAGCAGTTACTCGAGAGGGGGCAATGAGCAGTTCTTC.

This clone was seen only once. The genes are TRBV9 and TRBJ2-2, with D hard to call. V lost 0 bases and J lost 3, with 12 bases in between. Germline CDR1 is SGDLS and CDR2 is YYNGEE. The CDR3 is made up of 16 amino acids. CDR3 sequence reads: CASSVETEWYTGELFF. CDR3 DNA sequence: TGTGCCAGCAGCGTAGAGACCGAGTGGTACACCGGGGAGCTGTTTTTT.

This clone occurred once. The rearrangement links TRBV7-6 to TRBJ2-2; D ambiguous. CDR1 and CDR2 from the germline V gene are SGHVS and FNYEAQ. The CDR3 covers 14 residues. The V gene lost 5 bases and the J gene lost 1 base, with 8 bases spanning the gap. The CDR3 here is CASSPGWNTGELFF. The CDR3 region has the DNA TGTGCCAGCAGCCCCGGATGGAACACCGGGGAGCTGTTTTTT.

This clone was observed a single time. This sequence joins TRBV4-1 and TRBJ2-5; 10 bases match TRBD2. This CDR3 is built from 16 residues. Germline CDR1 MGHRA, CDR2 YSYEKL. V dropped 1 base and J dropped 5; count of bases not matched to a gene: 7. The CDR3 DNA sequence: TGCGCCAGCAGCCAAGTTCTAGCGGGAGTGGGTGAGACCCAGTACTTC. This codes for CASSQVLAGVGETQYF.

The V gene is TRBV6-1, the J gene TRBJ2-7; D ambiguous. The CDR3 contains 14 residues. Germline V gene lookup returns CDR1 MNHNS and CDR2 SASEGT. V was pared by 6 bases and J by 5 bases, with 17 bases between. CDR3 region: CASSPGWRPHEQYF. The CDR3 DNA follows: TGTGCCAGCAGCCCGGGCTGGCGACCTCACGAGCAGTACTTC.

V and J are TRBV4-1 and TRBJ2-1; the D gene is possibly TRBD2 (7 bases). The CDR3 runs 16 residues. V shed 1 base and J shed 1 base, with 11 bases lying between them. In germline, CDR1 is MGHRA, CDR2 YSYEKL. The CDR3, as DNA: TGCGCCAGCAGCCAAGTTGGGAGGGGGTCCTACAATGAGCAGTTCTTC. As protein: CASSQVGRGSYNEQFF.

The chain is built from TRBV5-8 and TRBJ2-2; no clear D gene. This CDR3 contains 13 residues. V was shortened by 0 bases and J by 5 bases, with 5 bases between the two germline ends. Germline CDR1 SGHTS, CDR2 YDEGEE. This CDR3 is CASSLVLTGELFF. The CDR3 DNA reads TGTGCCAGCAGCTTGGTTCTAACCGGGGAGCTGTTTTTT.

Here the CDR3 reads CASSSAMNTEAFF. DNA for the CDR3: TGTGCCAGCAGCTCCGCCATGAACACTGAAGCTTTCTTT. The chain is built from TRBV7-9 and TRBJ1-1; D not resolved. Deletions cut 4 bases from V and 0 bases from J, with 6 bases between. CDR3 length: 13 residues. The germline V gene has CDR1 SEHNR and CDR2 FQNEAQ (reference sequence).

The V gene is TRBV29-1, the J gene TRBJ2-4, with 7 bases that match TRBD1. The V gene's germline CDR1 is SQVTM and CDR2 ANQGSEA. Unmatched junction bases numbered 7, after V lost 7 bases and J lost 1 base. CDR3 length equals 14 residues. This chain's CDR3 is CSAKRDSAKNIQYF. The CDR3 region has the DNA TGCAGCGCCAAAAGGGACAGCGCCAAAAACATTCAGTACTTC.

V and J are TRBV9 and TRBJ2-2, with 7 bases that match TRBD1. The V gene end was trimmed by 3 bases and the J gene end by 3 bases; junction bases not matched to a gene: 11. CDR3 length: 17 residues. The germline gives CDR1 SGDLS, CDR2 YYNGEE. The CDR3: CASSEERGQIHTGELFF. CDR3 nucleotide sequence: TGTGCCAGCAGCGAGGAGAGGGGACAGATCCACACCGGGGAGCTGTTTTTT.

The rearrangement uses TRBV27 and TRBJ1-1; 11 bases align to TRBD1. The CDR3 runs 17 residues. The trim removed 3 bases at V and 3 bases at J, leaving 9 bases unmatched. The germline CDR1 and CDR2 sequences are MNHEY and SMNVEV (reference sequence). The CDR3 region is CASSLRTGQGVYTEAFF. DNA of the CDR3: TGTGCCAGCAGTTTGAGAACGGGACAGGGGGTCTACACTGAAGCTTTCTTT.